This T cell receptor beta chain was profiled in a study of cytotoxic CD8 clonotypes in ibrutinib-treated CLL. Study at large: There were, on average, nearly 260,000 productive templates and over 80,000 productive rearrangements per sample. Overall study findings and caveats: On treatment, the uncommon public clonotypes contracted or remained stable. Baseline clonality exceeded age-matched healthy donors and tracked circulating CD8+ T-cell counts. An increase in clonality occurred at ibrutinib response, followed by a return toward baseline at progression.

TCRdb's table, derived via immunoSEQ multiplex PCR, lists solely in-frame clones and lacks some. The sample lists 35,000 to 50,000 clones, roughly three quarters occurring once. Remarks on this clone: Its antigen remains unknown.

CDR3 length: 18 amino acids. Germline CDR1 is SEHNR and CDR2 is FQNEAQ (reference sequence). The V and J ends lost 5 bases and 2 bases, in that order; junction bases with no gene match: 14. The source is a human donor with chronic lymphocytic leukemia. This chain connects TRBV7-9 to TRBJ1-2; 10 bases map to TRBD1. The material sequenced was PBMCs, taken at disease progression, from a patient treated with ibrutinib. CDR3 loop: CASSPSPGQGHRNYGYTF. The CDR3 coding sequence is TGTGCCAGCAGCCCCTCACCGGGACAGGGGCACCGAAACTATGGCTACACCTTC.